The 30 T cell receptor beta chains below all came from one sample that was sequenced in a study of blood T cell repertoires in COVID-19. TCRdb's table, derived via immunoSEQ multiplex PCR, lists solely in-frame clones and lacks some. The sample has fewer than 60,000 clones; about 83% are singletons. The sample taken for sequencing was peripheral blood. The source is a man in his forties or fifties with acute or convalescent COVID-19.

The J gene is TRBJ1-1, the V gene TRBV7-8; 11 bases map to TRBD1. Germline lookup yields CDR1 SGHVS and CDR2 FQNEAQ. The CDR3 spans 16 residues. V lost 4 bases to trimming and J lost 4 bases; unmatched junction nucleotides: 8. CDR3 sequence (DNA): TGTGCCAGCAGCTCTGGACAGGGGGCATTCCGCACTGAAGCTTTCTTT. It translates to CASSSGQGAFRTEAFF.

The sample holds a few counts of this clone. This rearrangement joins TRBV6-5 to TRBJ1-6; tentatively, D is TRBD1 (5 bases). Trimming stripped 7 bases from V and 7 bases from J, with 14 bases between. This CDR3 region has 14 residues. CDR1 and CDR2 (germline): MNHEY, SVGAGI. CDR3 nucleotide sequence: TGTGCCAGCACCGCGGGGTGGGGCAATTCACCCCTCCACTTT. Translation gives CASTAGWGNSPLHF.

The chain combines TRBV27 with TRBJ2-1, with 9 bases matching TRBD2. The trim removed 7 bases at V and 8 bases at J, leaving 12 bases unmatched. CDR1 and CDR2 from the germline V gene are MNHEY and SMNVEV (reference sequence). This CDR3 has 15 amino acids. The CDR3 region has the DNA TGTGCCAGCATCCCCCGGCGGGGGGGCAGAGATGAGCAGTTCTTC. Amino acid sequence: CASIPRRGGRDEQFF.

The V call is TRBV10-1, the J call TRBJ1-4, with D uncertain. This CDR3 spans 13 amino acids. Between the trimmed V and J ends, which lost 6 bases and 8 bases, there was a span of 13 bases. Looked up from germline, CDR1 is WNHNN and CDR2 is SYGVQD (reference sequence). The DNA of the CDR3 is TGCGCCAGCAGGGGAGGCTTGGGCGAAAAACTGTTTTTT. This codes for CASRGGLGEKLFF.

The CDR3 DNA sequence: TGTGCCAGCAGTCACCGGCGACAGGGAGTCGAGCAGTACTTC. Amino acids: CASSHRRQGVEQYF. J is TRBJ2-7 and V is TRBV6-6; 7 bases align to TRBD1. The CDR3 runs to 14 residues. Germline CDR1 MNHNY, CDR2 SVGAGI (reference sequence). V shed 5 bases and J 6 bases; nucleotides not matched to a gene: 10.

This chain uses TRBV7-9 with TRBJ2-4; possible D gene TRBD2, 6 bases. Trimming removed 5 bases from V and 0 bases from J, with 20 bases in between. Germline V gene lookup returns CDR1 SEHNR and CDR2 FQNEAQ (reference sequence). The CDR3 is 18 amino acids. CDR3 sequence: CASSTTGLIAVAKNIQYF. The CDR3 region has the DNA TGTGCCAGCAGCACGACGGGCTTAATAGCGGTAGCCAAAAACATTCAGTACTTC. The whole variable domain, remainder taken from reference TRBV7-9 and TRBJ2-4, is DTGVSQNPRHKITKRGQNVTFRCDPISEHNRLYWYRQTLGQGPEFLTYFQNEAQLEKSRLLSDRFSAERPKGSFSTLEIQRTEQGDSAMYLCASSTTGLIAVAKNIQYFGAGTRLSVL.

This sequence joins TRBV13 and TRBJ2-7; 9 bases map to TRBD1. V was clipped by 6 bases and J by 4 bases; unmatched bases: 16. Per germline, CDR1 PRHDT and CDR2 FYEKMQ (reference sequence). The CDR3 length is 17 residues. The CDR3 reads CASRNQQHTGGRYEQYF. Written as DNA, the CDR3 is TGTGCCAGCAGAAACCAACAACACACAGGGGGCAGGTACGAGCAGTACTTC.

The chain couples TRBV7-3 to TRBJ2-2, with D perhaps TRBD1 (5 bases). CDR1 is SGHTA, CDR2 FQGTGA, per germline. V shed 5 bases and J shed 0 bases, with 10 bases lying between them. The CDR3 has 15 residues. The CDR3 sequence is CASSPGQPNTGELFF. The CDR3 coding sequence is TGTGCCAGCAGCCCCGGACAACCGAACACCGGGGAGCTGTTTTTT.

The V call is TRBV28, the J call TRBJ2-3; no definite D call. This CDR3 is built from 13 residues. V was pared by 5 bases and J by 4 bases, with 10 bases between. Per germline, CDR1 MDHEN and CDR2 SYDVKM. CDR3 amino acids: CASSRYLPDTQYF. The CDR3 nucleotides read TGTGCCAGCAGTCGCTATTTACCAGATACGCAGTATTTT.

The chain uses TRBV4-1 and TRBJ2-1; tentative D call: TRBD1 (6 bases). The germline CDR1 and CDR2 sequences are MGHRA and YSYEKL. The CDR3 is 15 residues long. V was cut by 0 bases and J by 9 bases, with 15 bases left in between. CDR3 amino acids: CASSQDLGGGGEQFF. Written as DNA, the CDR3 is TGCGCCAGCAGCCAAGATCTAGGTGGGGGCGGTGAGCAGTTCTTC.

The genes are TRBV24-1 and TRBJ1-1; D gene unclear. V was cut by 4 bases and J by 1 base, with 6 bases left in between. CDR1 is KGHDR, CDR2 SFDVKD, per germline. This CDR3 is built from 13 residues. DNA for the CDR3: TGTGCCACCAGTGACCACAGGAACACTGAAGCTTTCTTT. As protein: CATSDHRNTEAFF.

The gene calls are TRBV5-4 and TRBJ2-7, with a weak D call TRBD1 (6 bases). The CDR3 has 14 amino acids. V shed 2 bases and J shed 5 bases, with 14 bases lying between them. CDR1 is SGHNT and CDR2 is YYREEE in the germline V gene (reference sequence). The CDR3 here is CASSFGTGRHEQYF. CDR3 DNA: TGTGCCAGCAGCTTCGGTACAGGGAGACACGAGCAGTACTTC.

The chain carries TRBV5-4 and TRBJ2-3; TRBD2 agrees at 8 bases. Germline lookup yields CDR1 SGHNT and CDR2 YYREEE (reference sequence). Trimming cost V 7 bases and J 2 bases; bases outside gene matches: 3. The CDR3 is made up of 13 amino acids. The CDR3 spells CASGGGPTDTQYF. CDR3 sequence (DNA): TGTGCCAGCGGCGGGGGGCCCACAGATACGCAGTATTTT.

This rearrangement joins TRBV7-2 to TRBJ2-1; the D gene is possibly TRBD1 (6 bases). The CDR3 contains 14 residues. Germline assignment: CDR1 SGHTA and CDR2 FQGNSA. Trimming shortened V by 1 base and J by 4 bases, and 8 bases separated the two germline ends. CDR3 DNA sequence: TGTGCCAGCAGCTTAGACAGGGCGTACAATGAGCAGTTCTTC. Translated, it gives CASSLDRAYNEQFF. The full variable domain, with the rest looked up from reference TRBV7-2 and TRBJ2-1, is GAGVSQSPSNKVTEKGKDVELRCDPISGHTALYWYRQSLGQGLEFLIYFQGNSAPDKSGLPSDRFSAERTGGSVSTLTIQRTQQEDSAVYLCASSLDRAYNEQFFGPGTRLTVL.

The table lists this clone with a count of one. The chain uses TRBV6-5 and TRBJ1-1; 9 bases are a match to TRBD1. The V gene's germline CDR1 is MNHEY and CDR2 SVGAGI. J lost 0 bases, V lost 2 bases, and 1 base had no gene match. The CDR3 is made up of 15 amino acids. CDR3 region: CASSYGTGMNTEAFF. The CDR3 DNA reads TGTGCCAGCAGTTACGGGACAGGGATGAACACTGAAGCTTTCTTT.

This clone is medium-sized. This chain links TRBV10-3 with TRBJ2-4; a weak D match, TRBD1 (7 bases). There are 13 residues in the CDR3. V lost 2 bases and J lost 8, with 10 bases in between. The germline V gene has CDR1 ENHRY and CDR2 SYGVKD. CDR3 amino acids: CAISETGEDIQYF. The CDR3 DNA reads TGTGCCATCAGTGAGACAGGGGAGGACATTCAGTACTTC.

The sample holds one count of this clone. This chain connects TRBV24-1 to TRBJ1-2; D call uncertain. Germline CDR1 KGHDR, CDR2 SFDVKD. The CDR3 is made up of 14 amino acids. Trimming cost V 1 base and J 2 bases, with 7 bases left between them. The DNA of the CDR3 is TGTGCCACCAGTGATTTTAGCCTAAACTATGGCTACACCTTC. Protein: CATSDFSLNYGYTF.

The chain has TRBV7-2 and TRBJ1-3; 9 nucleotides agree with TRBD1. CDR3 size: 16 residues. V lost 5 bases, J lost 8 bases, and 13 bases stayed unmatched. Looked up from germline, CDR1 is SGHTA and CDR2 is FQGNSA. CDR3 DNA: TGTGCCAGCAGCCAGGGATCCGGGACAGGGTACTACACCATATATTTT. It specifies CASSQGSGTGYYTIYF.

The J gene is TRBJ2-1, the V gene TRBV5-1; 10 bases match TRBD2. J gave up 6 bases and V 0 bases, and 6 bases lay outside the gene matches. This CDR3 has 16 residues. Germline V gene data show CDR1 as SGHRS and CDR2 as YFSETQ. This chain's CDR3 is CASSLGETSGTNEQFF. For the CDR3, the DNA is TGCGCCAGCAGCTTGGGGGAAACTAGCGGGACCAATGAGCAGTTCTTC.

CDR3 residues: CASRAGQPQETQYF. As DNA, the CDR3 is TGTGCCAGCAGGGCGGGACAGCCTCAAGAGACCCAGTACTTC. V usage is TRBV6-5 and J usage is TRBJ2-5, with D perhaps TRBD1 (7 bases). Germline V gene data show CDR1 as MNHEY and CDR2 as SVGAGI. The CDR3 runs to 14 residues. V lost 6 bases to trimming and J lost 2 bases, with 13 bases between them.

This clone was observed once. The chain carries TRBV7-9 and TRBJ2-2, with TRBD1 matching over 9 bases. Per germline, CDR1 SEHNR and CDR2 FQNEAQ (reference sequence). V lost 6 bases to trimming and J lost 2 bases; unmatched junction nucleotides: 4. The CDR3 length is 15 residues. CDR3 region: CASRAGQGNTGELFF. The CDR3 coding sequence is TGTGCCAGCAGAGCGGGACAGGGTAACACCGGGGAGCTGTTTTTT.

J is TRBJ1-2 and V is TRBV19; 12 nucleotides agree with TRBD1. The junction had 13 bases not matched to a gene; V was cut back by 5 bases and J by 0 bases. In germline, CDR1 is LNHDA, CDR2 SQIVND (reference sequence). This CDR3 comprises 19 residues. CDR3 sequence: CASSVGQGAPSPSNYGYTF. The CDR3 region has the DNA TGTGCCAGTAGTGTGGGACAGGGGGCCCCCTCTCCTTCTAACTATGGCTACACCTTC.

The chain links TRBV27 to TRBJ2-2; TRBD2 agrees at 7 bases. V dropped 3 bases and J dropped 1; count of bases not matched to a gene: 5. There are 16 residues in the CDR3. CDR1 is MNHEY, CDR2 SMNVEV, per germline (reference sequence). The CDR3 DNA reads as TGTGCCAGCAGTTTCCTAGCGGATCTGAACACCGGGGAGCTGTTTTTT. It specifies CASSFLADLNTGELFF.

The chain recombines TRBV6-5 with TRBJ1-2; D is ambiguous. Germline V CDR1 and CDR2: MNHEY, SVGAGI. With 0 bases removed from V and 3 bases from J, the gap between germline ends came to 8 bases. This CDR3 has 14 residues. The CDR3 sequence is CASSYSFGDYGYTF. CDR3 DNA: TGTGCCAGCAGTTACTCTTTCGGAGACTATGGCTACACCTTC.

The chain uses TRBV10-3 and TRBJ2-3, with D perhaps matching TRBD1 (6 bases). CDR3 length: 15 amino acids. Between the trimmed V and J ends, which lost 5 bases and 2 bases, there was a span of 14 bases. Germline-derived CDR1 and CDR2 are ENHRY and SYGVKD. CDR3: CAISTGQTYTDTQYF. The CDR3 DNA is TGTGCCATCAGTACTGGACAGACTTACACAGATACGCAGTATTTT.

This chain uses TRBV5-1 with TRBJ2-7; unclear D gene. Germline V gene data show CDR1 as SGHRS and CDR2 as YFSETQ. The CDR3 totals 15 residues. V shed 0 bases and J shed 4 bases, with 14 bases lying between them. The CDR3 sequence: CASSLDSSSLYEQYF. DNA for the CDR3: TGCGCCAGCAGCTTGGATTCCAGTAGCCTTTACGAGCAGTACTTC. Complete variable domain (other parts from reference TRBV5-1 and TRBJ2-7): KAGVTQTPRYLIKTRGQQVTLSCSPISGHRSVSWYQQTPGQGLQFLFEYFSETQRNKGNFPGRFSGRQFSNSRSEMNVSTLELGDSALYLCASSLDSSSLYEQYFGPGTRLTVT.

V gene TRBV13 combines with J gene TRBJ1-2, with 8 bases aligning to TRBD1. CDR3 length: 15 residues. CDR1 PRHDT and CDR2 FYEKMQ come from the germline V gene (reference sequence). The V segment lost 1 base and the J segment 4 bases; nucleotides outside the gene matches: 5. The DNA of the CDR3 is TGTGCCAGCAGCTTAGAAGCAGGGGGCAGCTATGGCTACACCTTC. It encodes CASSLEAGGSYGYTF.

This clone was counted a few times. This chain connects TRBV9 to TRBJ2-3, with D perhaps TRBD1 (5 bases). This CDR3 has 15 amino acids. Germline loops: CDR1 SGDLS, CDR2 YYNGEE. Trimming left V 4 bases short and J 0 bases short, with 12 bases between. CDR3 residues: CASSPTVASTDTQYF. The CDR3 DNA reads TGTGCCAGCAGCCCGACAGTGGCTAGCACAGATACGCAGTATTTT.

This clone was seen only once. V usage is TRBV7-9 and J usage is TRBJ2-7; no clear D. The CDR3 is 11 residues long. Trimming removed 8 bases at V and 5 bases at J, with 10 bases between. Germline values: CDR1 SEHNR, CDR2 FQNEAQ (reference sequence). CDR3 region: CASPVNDEQYF. The CDR3 bases are TGTGCCAGCCCCGTAAATGACGAGCAGTACTTC.

This clone was observed a few times. The genes are TRBV27 and TRBJ1-2, with D tentatively TRBD1 (5 bases). Germline assignment: CDR1 MNHEY and CDR2 SMNVEV (reference sequence). The CDR3 length is 14 residues. V lost 6 bases and J lost 3, with 14 bases in between. As DNA, the CDR3 is TGTGCCAGCAGCCCCCCCGACAGCTACTATGGCTACACCTTC. This translates into CASSPPDSYYGYTF.